The rows below give T cell receptor beta chains drawn from one sample of a study of immune cell composition in non-small cell lung cancer. Clones were read by immunoSEQ multiplex PCR, and TCRdb kept only the in-frame ones, dropping some. Among about 2,200 clones listed, 88% were seen once. The source material was lung tumor tissue. These receptors originate from a human donor with non-small cell lung cancer. CDR3s include the opening cysteine and the closing phenylalanine or tryptophan. The order of the fields is J gene, clone size, V gene, D gene, CDR3 DNA, CDR3 protein. D genes are given only for firm matches. For some rows the clone size is stated as once, few or many, or as a class when expanded; others skip it.

>TRBJ1-1|.|TRBV19|.
TGTGCCAGTCTAGCTGGACAGCGAAACACTGAAGCTTTCTTT
CASLAGQRNTEAFF
>TRBJ2-2|.|TRBV12-5|TRBD2
TGTGCTAGTGGGTCGGGACTAGCGGGAGTCACCGGGGAGCTGTTTTTT
CASGSGLAGVTGELFF
>TRBJ1-2|.|TRBV7-2|.
TGTGCCAGCAGCTCAGCCAGGGGTACTAACTATGGCTACACCTTC
CASSSARGTNYGYTF
>TRBJ1-4|.|TRBV6-1|.
TGTGCCAGCAGTGGTACAGGGTATCACTCCTGGGGGGAAAAACTGTTTTTT
CASSGTGYHSWGEKLFF
>TRBJ1-3|once|TRBV10-3|.
TGTGCCATCAGTGCACCGAGCTCTGGAAACACCATATATTTT
CAISAPSSGNTIYF
>TRBJ2-2|.|TRBV7-9|.
TGTGCCACTATCGGCGGGAACACCGGGGAGCTGTTTTTT
CATIGGNTGELFF
>TRBJ2-2|.|TRBV10-3|.
TGTGCCATCAGTGACAAAGGGGGCACCGGGGAGCTGTTTTTT
CAISDKGGTGELFF
>TRBJ2-3|.|TRBV4-3|.
TGCGCCAGCAGCCAATTGGGCAGCGGAGGGACGGTTACGCAGTATTTT
CASSQLGSGGTVTQYF
>TRBJ2-2|.|TRBV19|.
TGTGCCAGTACCGACAGGACGGTATACCGGGAGCTGTTTTTT
CASTDRTVYRELFF
>TRBJ1-2|.|TRBV10-3|.
TGTGCCATCAGCCCGGAGCTCTATGGCTACACCTTC
CAISPELYGYTF
>TRBJ2-5|.|TRBV27|TRBD2
TGTGCCAGCAGTTTAGTTCCGGGAGGGATCCAAGAGACCCAGTACTTC
CASSLVPGGIQETQYF
>TRBJ2-7|.|TRBV18|.
TGTGCCAGCTCACCACCGATCGGAAGGAGCTCCTACGAGCAGTACTTC
CASSPPIGRSSYEQYF
>TRBJ1-2|few|TRBV28|.
TGTGCCAGCAGTTTATTCCCGACTGGGAACTATGGCTACACCTTC
CASSLFPTGNYGYTF
>TRBJ1-6|.|TRBV30|.
TGTGCCTGGGTCCAGGCCAATTCACCCCTCCACTTT
CAWVQANSPLHF
>TRBJ2-1|.|TRBV7-2|TRBD1
TGTGCCAGCAGCCTGCGACAGGGAAGCTCCTACAATGAGCAGTTCTTC
CASSLRQGSSYNEQFF
>TRBJ2-6|.|TRBV7-5|.
TGTGCCAGAAGCTTACCCGGTTCTGGGGCCAACGTCCTGACTTTC
CARSLPGSGANVLTF
>TRBJ2-1|.|TRBV7-7|TRBD1
TGTGCTAGCAGCCCCGCCGGGACAGGGGACTACAATGAGCAGTTCTTC
CASSPAGTGDYNEQFF
>TRBJ1-1|.|TRBV5-8|.
TGTGCCAGCAGCTTGCGGGGGGGAGCTTTCTTT
CASSLRGGAFF
>TRBJ2-7|.|TRBV10-3|TRBD1
TGTGCCATCAGGGACCCGACAGGGAGAGACGAGCAGTACTTC
CAIRDPTGRDEQYF